This entry lists 12 T cell receptor beta chains sequenced from one sample in a study of T-cell reconstitution after alpha-beta-depleted transplantation in children. Researchers prepared the TCRbeta library using unique molecular identifiers, the study reports. One entry per CDR3 protein results from TCRdb running MiXCR on the PCR reads. The sample contains approximately 650,000 distinct CDR3 sequences, about 12% of which appear only once. Sequenced here: PBMCs, sampled before TCRalphabeta/CD19-depleted stem cell transplant. These receptors came from a girl aged 2 to 9 with congenital amegakaryocytic thrombocytopenia, due to receive a stem cell transplant.

V and J are TRBV11-1 and TRBJ2-1; TRBD2 aligns across 14 bases. CDR1 and CDR2 (germline): SGHAT, FQDESV (reference sequence). The ends lost 2 bases at V and 4 bases at J; junction bases unmatched: 13. This CDR3 spans 20 amino acids. The CDR3 region is CASSLKGGLAGAENYNEQFF. The CDR3 bases are TGTGCCAGCAGCTTAAAGGGGGGACTAGCGGGAGCCGAAAATTACAATGAGCAGTTCTTC. Filled out from reference TRBV11-1 and TRBJ2-1, the complete variable domain reads EAEVAQSPRYKITEKSQAVAFWCDPISGHATLYWYRQILGQGPELLVQFQDESVVDDSQLPKDRFSAERLKGVDSTLKIQPAELGDSAMYLCASSLKGGLAGAENYNEQFFGPGTRLTVL.

This clonotype was seen repeatedly, ten times or more. The chain has TRBV29-1 and TRBJ2-4; no reliable D call. Germline CDR1 is SQVTM and CDR2 is ANQGSEA. The CDR3 extends over 13 amino acids. V was trimmed by 7 bases and J by 2 bases, leaving 12 bases between them. CDR3 sequence reads: CSGLQSPKNIQYF. CDR3 in DNA: TGCAGCGGACTCCAGTCCCCCAAAAACATTCAGTACTTC.

To note about this clonotype: A read error is possible here, since a much larger clone lies one base away. The chain uses TRBV5-1 and TRBJ2-1; D is possibly TRBD1 or TRBD2 (5 bases each). The CDR3 is made up of 17 amino acids. The V end lost 4 bases, the J end lost 0 bases, and 17 bases lay between the germline ends. Germline CDR1 and CDR2: SGHRS and YFSETQ. The CDR3 DNA reads as TGCGCCAGCAGCCTGGGACCGCCTTTTATCTCCTACAATGAGCAGTTCTTC. It yields the protein CASSLGPPFISYNEQFF.

The chain recombines TRBV12-3 or TRBV12-4 with TRBJ2-7; maybe TRBD1 (6 bases). CDR3 length: 12 residues. Trimming removed 1 base from V and 9 bases from J, with 10 bases in between. CDR3 residues: CASSLGGLGQYF. As DNA, the CDR3 is TGTGCCAGCAGTTTAGGGGGGCTAGGGCAGTACTTC.

In its sample, this clonotype was seen a few times. The chain uses TRBV5-1 and TRBJ2-3; TRBD2 is a possible D gene (6 bases). Germline V lookup: CDR1 SGHRS, CDR2 YFSETQ. V gave up 2 bases and J gave up 0 bases, with 13 bases separating them. CDR3 size: 16 residues. The CDR3 nucleotides read TGCGCCAGCAGCTTTCTGGACTACCGAAGCACAGATACGCAGTATTTT. Translating it yields CASSFLDYRSTDTQYF.

The rearrangement joins TRBV7-8 to TRBJ2-5; D gene ambiguous. Germline V CDR1 and CDR2: SGHVS, FQNEAQ. Trimming took off 5 bases at V and 5 bases at J, with 15 bases between the two ends. This CDR3 spans 14 amino acids. DNA for the CDR3: TGTGCCAGCAGCGATTACCTTAGTGGGGAGACCCAGTACTTC. It is translated as CASSDYLSGETQYF. Filled out from reference TRBV7-8 and TRBJ2-5, the complete variable domain reads GAGVSQSPRYKVAKRGQDVALRCDPISGHVSLFWYQQALGQGPEFLTYFQNEAQLDKSGLPSDRFFAERPEGSVSTLKIQRTQQEDSAVYLCASSDYLSGETQYFGPGTRLLVL.

This clonotype occurred a few times. The chain recombines TRBV11-2 with TRBJ2-2, with D possibly TRBD2 on 5 matching bases. Trimming left V 6 bases short and J 4 bases short, with 6 bases between. The CDR3 has 12 residues. The germline V gene encodes CDR1 SGHAT and CDR2 FQNNGV. The CDR3 bases are TGTGCCAGCAGGAGGGCCACCGGGGAGCTGTTTTTT. It translates to CASRRATGELFF.

This clonotype was counted at least ten times. The junction and the germline gene differ at one end; a read error may be behind it. V gene TRBV12-3 or TRBV12-4 combines with J gene TRBJ1-1, with D unclear. The CDR3 spans 12 residues. This chain's CDR3 is CASSLTPPDAFF. CDR3 bases: TGTGCCAGCAGTTTAACACCTCCTGACGCTTTCTTT.

V usage is TRBV15 and J usage is TRBJ2-6; D is possibly TRBD1 (5 bases). The V gene lost 2 bases and the J gene lost 0 bases, with 17 bases spanning the gap. This CDR3 is 19 amino acids long. Per the germline V gene, CDR1 is LNHNV and CDR2 is YYDKDF (reference sequence). The CDR3 spells CATSRTTPQVLSGANVLTF. In DNA form, the CDR3 reads TGTGCCACCAGCAGAACGACACCACAGGTGCTCTCTGGGGCCAACGTCCTGACTTTC. Full variable domain (rest looked up from reference TRBV15 and TRBJ2-6): DAMVIQNPRYQVTQFGKPVTLSCSQTLNHNVMYWYQQKSSQAPKLLFHYYDKDFNNEADTPDNFQSRRPNTSFCFLDIRSPGLGDTAMYLCATSRTTPQVLSGANVLTFGAGSRLTVL.

The chain couples TRBV9 to TRBJ2-1; TRBD2 aligns across 14 bases. Trimming cost V 0 bases and J 7 bases; bases outside gene matches: 6. The germline gives CDR1 SGDLS, CDR2 YYNGEE. The CDR3 loop spans 17 amino acids. CDR3 nucleotide sequence: TGTGCCAGCAGCGTAGGGCAGGGGACTAGCGGGAGAAATGAGCAGTTCTTC. Its protein product is CASSVGQGTSGRNEQFF. Full variable domain (remainder filled in from reference TRBV9 and TRBJ2-1): DSGVTQTPKHLITATGQRVTLRCSPRSGDLSVYWYQQSLDQGLQFLIQYYNGEERAKGNILERFSAQQFPDLHSELNLSSLELGDSALYFCASSVGQGTSGRNEQFFGPGTRLTVL.

Ten or more counts support this clonotype. The rearrangement links TRBV5-8 to TRBJ2-3; D gene unclear. CDR1 and CDR2 from the germline V gene are SGHTS and YDEGEE. This CDR3 is 15 amino acids long. Trimming removed 0 bases from V and 1 base from J, with 9 bases in between. In DNA, the CDR3 is TGTGCCAGCAGCTTGGGGGCTCCGGGCACAGATACGCAGTATTTT. As protein: CASSLGAPGTDTQYF.

About this clonotype itself: A much larger clone differs by one base, so this may be a read error. This chain links TRBV5-5 with TRBJ2-7; 7 bases fit TRBD2. Germline V gene data show CDR1 as SGHKS and CDR2 as YYEKEE (reference sequence). The CDR3 runs to 15 residues. The CDR3 reads CASSLTGTTSYEQSF. Written as DNA, the CDR3 is TGTGCCAGCAGCCTAACCGGGACTACCTCCTACGAGCAGTCCTTC.